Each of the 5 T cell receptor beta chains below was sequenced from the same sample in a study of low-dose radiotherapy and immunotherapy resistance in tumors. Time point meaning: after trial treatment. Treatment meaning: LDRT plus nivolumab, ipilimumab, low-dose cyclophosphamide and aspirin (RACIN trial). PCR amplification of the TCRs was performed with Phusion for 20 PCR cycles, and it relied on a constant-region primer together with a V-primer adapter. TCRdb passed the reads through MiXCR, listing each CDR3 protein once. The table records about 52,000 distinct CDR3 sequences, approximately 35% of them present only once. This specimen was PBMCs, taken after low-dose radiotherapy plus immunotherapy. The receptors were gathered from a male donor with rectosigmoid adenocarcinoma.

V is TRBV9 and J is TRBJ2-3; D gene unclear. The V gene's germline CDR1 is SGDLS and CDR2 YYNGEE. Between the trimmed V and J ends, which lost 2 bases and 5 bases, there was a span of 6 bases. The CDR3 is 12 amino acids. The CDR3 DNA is TGTGCCAGCAGCGTCTCCCAAGATACGCAGTATTTT. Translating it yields CASSVSQDTQYF. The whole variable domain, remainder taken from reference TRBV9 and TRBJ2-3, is DSGVTQTPKHLITATGQRVTLRCSPRSGDLSVYWYQQSLDQGLQFLIQYYNGEERAKGNILERFSAQQFPDLHSELNLSSLELGDSALYFCASSVSQDTQYFGPGTRLTVL.

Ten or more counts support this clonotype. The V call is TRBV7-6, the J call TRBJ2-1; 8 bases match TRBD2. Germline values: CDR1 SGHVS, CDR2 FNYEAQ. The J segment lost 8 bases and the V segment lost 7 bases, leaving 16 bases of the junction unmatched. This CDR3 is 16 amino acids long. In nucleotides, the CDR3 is TGTGCCAGCACCCGCGGCGGGAGGCCACGAGGGGATGAGCAGTTCTTC. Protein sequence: CASTRGGRPRGDEQFF. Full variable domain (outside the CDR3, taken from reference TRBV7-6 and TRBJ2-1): GAGVSQSPRYKVTKRGQDVALRCDPISGHVSLYWYRQALGQGPEFLTYFNYEAQQDKSGLPNDRFSAERPEGSISTLTIQRTEQRDSAMYRCASTRGGRPRGDEQFFGPGTRLTVL.

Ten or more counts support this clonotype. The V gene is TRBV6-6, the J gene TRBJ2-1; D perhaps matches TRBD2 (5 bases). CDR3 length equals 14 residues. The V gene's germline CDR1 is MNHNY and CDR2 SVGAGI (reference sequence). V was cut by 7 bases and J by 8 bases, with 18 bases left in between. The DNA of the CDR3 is TGTGCCAGCAAGTGGAACGAGGGCGGCGATGAGCAGTTCTTC. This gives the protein CASKWNEGGDEQFF.

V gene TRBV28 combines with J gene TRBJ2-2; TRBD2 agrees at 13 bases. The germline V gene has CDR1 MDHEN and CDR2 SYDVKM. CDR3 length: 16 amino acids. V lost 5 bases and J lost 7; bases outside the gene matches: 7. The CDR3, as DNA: TGTGCCAGCAGTGTCACTAGCGGGAGGGTCATCGGGGAGCTGTTTTTT. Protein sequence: CASSVTSGRVIGELFF.

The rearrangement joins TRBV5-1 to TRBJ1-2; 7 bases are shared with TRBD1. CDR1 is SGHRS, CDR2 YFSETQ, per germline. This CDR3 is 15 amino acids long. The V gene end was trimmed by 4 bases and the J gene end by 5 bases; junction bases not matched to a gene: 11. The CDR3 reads CASSGGQEVGYGYTF. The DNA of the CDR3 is TGCGCCAGCAGCGGCGGACAGGAAGTCGGATATGGCTACACCTTC.